This T cell receptor (beta chain) was recovered during a study of blood T cells in healthy people across ages. A J-beta primer mix and a sample-barcoded 5' primer were used in a second PCR of about 6 to 12 cycles. A single record per CDR3 protein comes from TCRdb applying MiXCR to the 5' RACE reads. Here the sample spans roughly 1,100,000 distinct CDR3 sequences, under 30% being singletons. This CDR3 contains 16 residues. The J segment lost 6 bases and the V segment lost 6 bases, leaving 13 bases of the junction unmatched. The sample also formed part of further work on T cells of mothers and their children.

The sequence was obtained from a girl aged 2-10 years in good health. The specimen sequenced was blood. The chain uses TRBV12-3 or TRBV12-4 and TRBJ1-2; 10 bases agree with TRBD1. The DNA for the CDR3 is TGTGCCAGCAGCCATGACAGGGGGCTCGTTTGGGATGGCTACACCTTC. Amino acids: CASSHDRGLVWDGYTF.